These T cell receptor beta chains were read from a single sample in a study of T cells in Graves' hyperthyroidism and ophthalmopathy. TCRdb redid the calling of the multiplex PCR reads with MiXCR, one entry per CDR3 protein. The repertoire includes 350,000 to 450,000 distinct CDR3 sequences, roughly 14% of them detected once, and approximately 11% sits in the top ten. Sequencing used blood. The receptor set was obtained from a woman aged 60-75 years with Graves' hyperthyroidism. The CDR3 runs from the conserved cysteine through the conserved F or W. Fields, in order: J gene, D gene, clone size, V gene, CDR3 protein, CDR3 DNA. D genes are given only for firm matches. For some rows the clone size is stated as once, few or many, or as a class when expanded; others skip it.

>TRBJ1-4|-|-|TRBV4-1
CASSQDKLETIHEKLFF
TGCGCCAGCAGCCAAGATAAGCTCGAGACAATTCATGAAAAACTGTTTTTT
>TRBJ2-1|TRBD2|many|TRBV5-8
CASSLRPGGPYEQFF
TGTGCCAGCAGCTTGAGACCGGGAGGGCCGTATGAGCAGTTCTTC
>TRBJ2-3|-|-|TRBV29-1
CSVGTGSSSRTDTQYF
TGCAGCGTTGGGACCGGGTCATCTAGTCGGACAGATACGCAGTATTTT
>TRBJ2-2|-|many|TRBV11-3
CASSFLYTGELFF
TGTGCCAGCAGCTTTCTTTACACCGGGGAGCTGTTTTTT
>TRBJ2-3|-|many|TRBV3-1
CASSHYGSTDTQYF
TGTGCCAGCAGCCACTACGGAAGCACAGATACGCAGTATTTT
>TRBJ1-3|TRBD1|many|TRBV11-2
CASESGGGNTIYF
TGTGCCAGCGAATCAGGGGGCGGAAACACCATATATTTT
>TRBJ2-1|TRBD2|-|TRBV29-1
CSVAGLAGGPSYNEQFF
TGCAGCGTTGCGGGACTAGCGGGAGGACCTTCCTACAATGAGCAGTTCTTC
>TRBJ2-2|-|many|TRBV10-1
CASSRQMNTGELFF
TGCGCCAGCAGTAGGCAGATGAACACCGGGGAGCTGTTTTTT
>TRBJ2-7|TRBD1|many|TRBV28
CASSLAQGAIDEQYF
TGTGCCAGCAGTCTCGCACAGGGGGCAATCGACGAGCAGTACTTC
>TRBJ2-7|-|-|TRBV5-1
CASSARTSEQYF
TGCGCCAGCAGCGCGAGGACATCCGAGCAGTACTTC
>TRBJ2-2|TRBD1|many|TRBV6-1
CASSEGARGQDTGELFF
TGTGCCAGCAGTGAAGGGGCCAGGGGGCAAGACACCGGGGAGCTGTTTTTT
>TRBJ2-5|TRBD1|many|TRBV20-1
CSARGQGETQYF
TGCAGTGCTAGAGGACAGGGAGAGACCCAGTACTTC
>TRBJ2-7|-|many|TRBV10-3
CAINGGAASYEQYF
TGTGCCATCAATGGAGGGGCTGCCTCCTACGAGCAGTACTTC
>TRBJ2-1|TRBD2|many|TRBV6-1
CASSVNSGGNSYNEQFF
TGTGCCAGCAGTGTAAATAGCGGGGGAAACTCCTACAATGAGCAGTTCTTC
>TRBJ2-3|-|many|TRBV9
CASSVGSRTDTQYF
TGTGCCAGCAGCGTGGGTAGCCGCACAGATACGCAGTATTTT
>TRBJ2-7|TRBD2|many|TRBV12-3/TRBV12-4
CASQGTSGRQASYEQYF
TGTGCCAGCCAGGGGACTAGCGGGAGGCAAGCCTCCTACGAGCAGTACTTC
>TRBJ1-1|-|many|TRBV12-3/TRBV12-4
CASSLRRNTEAFF
TGTGCCAGCAGTTTGAGACGGAACACTGAAGCTTTCTTT
>TRBJ2-7|-|-|TRBV19
CASNTNRGPYEQYF
TGTGCCAGTAACACAAACCGGGGCCCCTACGAGCAGTACTTC
>TRBJ1-5|TRBD1|many|TRBV7-3
CASSSGGQGADQPQHF
TGTGCCAGCAGCTCAGGCGGGCAGGGGGCGGATCAGCCCCAGCATTTT
>TRBJ1-1|-|many|TRBV18
CASSPSLQALNTEAFF
TGTGCCAGCTCACCGAGTTTACAGGCTCTGAACACTGAAGCTTTCTTT
>TRBJ1-2|-|-|TRBV18
CASSPEGDYGYTF
TGTGCCAGCTCACCAGAAGGGGACTATGGCTACACCTTC
>TRBJ2-2|-|few|TRBV9
CASSVVGGLTTGELFF
TGTGCCAGCAGCGTAGTTGGGGGGCTAACCACCGGGGAGCTGTTTTTT
>TRBJ1-2|-|many|TRBV7-9
CASSLRERTYGYTF
TGTGCCAGCAGCCTCCGGGAGAGAACCTATGGCTACACCTTC
>TRBJ1-3|-|many|TRBV12-3/TRBV12-4
CASSLDRISGNTIYF
TGTGCCAGCAGTTTAGACAGGATAAGTGGAAACACCATATATTTT
>TRBJ1-2|-|many|TRBV6-1
CASSEDRDGYTF
TGTGCCAGCAGTGAAGACAGGGACGGCTACACCTTC
>TRBJ2-1|TRBD2|many|TRBV2
CASSRGLAWGNEQFF
TGTGCCAGCAGTAGGGGACTAGCGTGGGGCAATGAGCAGTTCTTC
>TRBJ2-7|-|many|TRBV6-1
CASKTASSYEQYF
TGTGCCAGCAAGACAGCGAGCTCCTACGAGCAGTACTTC
>TRBJ2-7|-|-|TRBV19
CASSTAGRVYEQYF
TGTGCCAGTAGTACCGCGGGGCGCGTCTACGAGCAGTACTTC
>TRBJ2-1|TRBD2|many|TRBV20-1
CSARENSGNYNEQFF
TGCAGTGCTAGAGAGAATAGCGGGAACTACAATGAGCAGTTCTTC
>TRBJ2-1|-|-|TRBV3-1
CASSQAGPGGYERFF
TGTGCCAGCAGCCAAGCAGGACCCGGAGGCTATGAGCGGTTCTTC
>TRBJ2-7|-|few|TRBV6-1
CASGVGSFREQYF
TGTGCCAGTGGGGTAGGGTCCTTTCGGGAGCAGTACTTC
>TRBJ2-3|-|many|TRBV2
CASSAYSSTDTQYF
TGTGCCAGCAGTGCCTACTCTAGCACAGATACGCAGTATTTT
>TRBJ2-6|-|many|TRBV6-6
CASSFTPVNSGANVLTF
TGTGCCAGCAGTTTCACTCCAGTTAACTCTGGGGCCAACGTCCTGACTTTC
>TRBJ2-5|TRBD2|many|TRBV20-1
CSARGSGLAGETQYF
TGCAGTGCTAGAGGATCGGGACTAGCGGGGGAGACCCAGTACTTC